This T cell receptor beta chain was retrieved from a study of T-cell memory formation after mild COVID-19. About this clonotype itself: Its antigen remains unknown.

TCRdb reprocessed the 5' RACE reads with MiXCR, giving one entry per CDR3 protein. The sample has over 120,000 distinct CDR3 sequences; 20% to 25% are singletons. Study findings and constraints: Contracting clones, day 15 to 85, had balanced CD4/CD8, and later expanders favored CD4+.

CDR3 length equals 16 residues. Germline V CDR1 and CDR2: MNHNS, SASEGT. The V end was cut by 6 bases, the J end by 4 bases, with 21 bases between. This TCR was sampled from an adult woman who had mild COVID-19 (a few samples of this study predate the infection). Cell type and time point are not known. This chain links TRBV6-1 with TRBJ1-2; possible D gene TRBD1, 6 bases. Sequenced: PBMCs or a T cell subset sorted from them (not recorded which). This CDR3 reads CASRPSTGSGSYGYTF. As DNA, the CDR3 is TGTGCCAGCAGACCCTCCACAGGGTCGGGAAGCTATGGCTACACCTTC.